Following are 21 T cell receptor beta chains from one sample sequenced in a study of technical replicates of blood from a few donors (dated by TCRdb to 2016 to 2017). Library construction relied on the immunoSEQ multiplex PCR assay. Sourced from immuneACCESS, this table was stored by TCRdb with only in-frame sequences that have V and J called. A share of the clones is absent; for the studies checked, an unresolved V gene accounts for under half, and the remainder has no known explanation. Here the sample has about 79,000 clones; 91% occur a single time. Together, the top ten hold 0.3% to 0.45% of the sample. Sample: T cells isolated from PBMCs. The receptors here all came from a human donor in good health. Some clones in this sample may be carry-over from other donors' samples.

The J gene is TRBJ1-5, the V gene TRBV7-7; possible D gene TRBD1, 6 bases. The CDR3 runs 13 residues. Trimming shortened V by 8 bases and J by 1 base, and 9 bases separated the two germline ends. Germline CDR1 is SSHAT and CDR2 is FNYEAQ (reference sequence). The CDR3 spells CASSQGSNQPQHF. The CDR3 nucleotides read TGTGCCAGCTCCCAGGGGAGCAATCAGCCCCAGCATTTT.

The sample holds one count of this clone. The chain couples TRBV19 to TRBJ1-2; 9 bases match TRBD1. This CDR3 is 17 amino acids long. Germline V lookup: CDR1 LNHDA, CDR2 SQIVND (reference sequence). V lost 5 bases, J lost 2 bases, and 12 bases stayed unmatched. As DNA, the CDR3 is TGTGCCAGTAGTTACCGGACAGGGGCAGTCCCCAACTATGGCTACACCTTC. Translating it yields CASSYRTGAVPNYGYTF.

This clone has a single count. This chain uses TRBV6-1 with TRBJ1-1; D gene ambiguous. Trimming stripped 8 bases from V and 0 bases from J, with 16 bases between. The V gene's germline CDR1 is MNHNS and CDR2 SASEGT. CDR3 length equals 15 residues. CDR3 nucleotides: TGTGCCAGCGGAGCGACGCCCAAAATGAACACTGAAGCTTTCTTT. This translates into CASGATPKMNTEAFF.

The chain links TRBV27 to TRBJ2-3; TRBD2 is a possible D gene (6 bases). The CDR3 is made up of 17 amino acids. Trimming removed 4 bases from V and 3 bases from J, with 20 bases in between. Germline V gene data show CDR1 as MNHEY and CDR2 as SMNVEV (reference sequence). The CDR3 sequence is CASSSFGRMGRTDTQYF. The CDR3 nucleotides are TGTGCCAGCAGTTCTTTCGGGAGAATGGGTAGAACAGATACGCAGTATTTT.

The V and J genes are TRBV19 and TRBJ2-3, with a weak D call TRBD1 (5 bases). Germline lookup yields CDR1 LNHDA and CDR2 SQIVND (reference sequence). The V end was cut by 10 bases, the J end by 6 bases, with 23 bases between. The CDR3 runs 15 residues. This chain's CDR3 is CATGLGPGITDTQYF. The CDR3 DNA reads TGTGCCACTGGTTTAGGGCCAGGGATTACCGATACGCAGTATTTT. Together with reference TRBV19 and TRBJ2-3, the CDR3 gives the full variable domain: DGGITQSPKYLFRKEGQNVTLSCEQNLNHDAMYWYRQDPGQGLRLIYYSQIVNDFQKGDIAEGYSVSREKKESFPLTVTSAQKNPTAFYLCATGLGPGITDTQYFGPGTRLTVL.

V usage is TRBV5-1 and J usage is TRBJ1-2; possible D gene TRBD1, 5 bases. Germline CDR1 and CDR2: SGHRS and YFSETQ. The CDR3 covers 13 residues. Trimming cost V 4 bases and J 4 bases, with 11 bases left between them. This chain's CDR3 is CASSVTAFYGYTF. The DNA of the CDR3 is TGCGCCAGCAGCGTGACAGCTTTCTATGGCTACACCTTC. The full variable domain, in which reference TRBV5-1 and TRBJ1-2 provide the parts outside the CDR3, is KAGVTQTPRYLIKTRGQQVTLSCSPISGHRSVSWYQQTPGQGLQFLFEYFSETQRNKGNFPGRFSGRQFSNSRSEMNVSTLELGDSALYLCASSVTAFYGYTFGSGTRLTVV.

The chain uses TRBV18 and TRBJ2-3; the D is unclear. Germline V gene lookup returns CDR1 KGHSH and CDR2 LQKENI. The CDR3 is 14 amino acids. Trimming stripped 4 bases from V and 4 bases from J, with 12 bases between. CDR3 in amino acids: CASSLTRIADTQYF. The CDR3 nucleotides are TGTGCCAGCTCACTGACACGAATAGCAGATACGCAGTATTTT.

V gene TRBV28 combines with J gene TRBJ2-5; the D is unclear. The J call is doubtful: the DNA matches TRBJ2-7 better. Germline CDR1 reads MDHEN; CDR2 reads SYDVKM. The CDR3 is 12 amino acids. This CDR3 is CASSKDSYEQYF. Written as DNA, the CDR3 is TGTGCCAGCAGTAAGGACTCCTACGAGCAGTACTTC.

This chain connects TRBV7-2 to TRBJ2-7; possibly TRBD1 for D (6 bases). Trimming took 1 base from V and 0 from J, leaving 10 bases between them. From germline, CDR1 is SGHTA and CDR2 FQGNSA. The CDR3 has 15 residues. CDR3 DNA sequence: TGTGCCAGCAGCTTAGGTCTACAGGGCTCCTACGAGCAGTACTTC. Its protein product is CASSLGLQGSYEQYF. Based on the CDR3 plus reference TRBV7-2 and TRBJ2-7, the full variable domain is GAGVSQSPSNKVTEKGKDVELRCDPISGHTALYWYRQSLGQGLEFLIYFQGNSAPDKSGLPSDRFSAERTGGSVSTLTIQRTQQEDSAVYLCASSLGLQGSYEQYFGPGTRLTVT.

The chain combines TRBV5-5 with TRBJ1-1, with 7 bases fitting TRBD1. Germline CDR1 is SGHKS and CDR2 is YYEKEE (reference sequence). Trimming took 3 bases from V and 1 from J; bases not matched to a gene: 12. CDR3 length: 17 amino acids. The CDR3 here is CASSSPTGALENTEAFF. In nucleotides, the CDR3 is TGTGCCAGCAGCTCGCCCACAGGGGCACTAGAGAACACTGAAGCTTTCTTT.

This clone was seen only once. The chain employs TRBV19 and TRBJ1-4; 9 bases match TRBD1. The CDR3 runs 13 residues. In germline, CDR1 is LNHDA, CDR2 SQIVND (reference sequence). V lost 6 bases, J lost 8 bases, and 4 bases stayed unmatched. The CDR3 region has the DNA TGTGCCAGTAGGACAGGGGGTCAAGAAAAACTGTTTTTT. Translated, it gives CASRTGGQEKLFF. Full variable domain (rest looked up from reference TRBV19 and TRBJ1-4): DGGITQSPKYLFRKEGQNVTLSCEQNLNHDAMYWYRQDPGQGLRLIYYSQIVNDFQKGDIAEGYSVSREKKESFPLTVTSAQKNPTAFYLCASRTGGQEKLFFGSGTQLSVL.

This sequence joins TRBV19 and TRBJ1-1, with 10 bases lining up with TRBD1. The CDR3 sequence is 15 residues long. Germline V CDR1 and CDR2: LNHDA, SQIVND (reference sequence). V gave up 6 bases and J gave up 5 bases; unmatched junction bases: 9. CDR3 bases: TGTGCCAGTAGGGGGTGGACAGGGGGTCTGACTGAAGCTTTCTTT. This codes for CASRGWTGGLTEAFF.

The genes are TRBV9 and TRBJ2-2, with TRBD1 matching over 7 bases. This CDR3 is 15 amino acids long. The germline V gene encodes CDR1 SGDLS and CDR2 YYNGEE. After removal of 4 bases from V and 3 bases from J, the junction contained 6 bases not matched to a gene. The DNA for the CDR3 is TGTGCCAGCAGCTTAGGGGGCGCGGACACCGGGGAGCTGTTTTTT. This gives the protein CASSLGGADTGELFF.

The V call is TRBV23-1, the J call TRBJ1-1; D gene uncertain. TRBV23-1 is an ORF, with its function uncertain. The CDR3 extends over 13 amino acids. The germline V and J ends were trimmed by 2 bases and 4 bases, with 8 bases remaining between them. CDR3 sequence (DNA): TGCGCCAGCAGTCAAACGGTTACCACTGAAGCTTTCTTT. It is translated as CASSQTVTTEAFF.

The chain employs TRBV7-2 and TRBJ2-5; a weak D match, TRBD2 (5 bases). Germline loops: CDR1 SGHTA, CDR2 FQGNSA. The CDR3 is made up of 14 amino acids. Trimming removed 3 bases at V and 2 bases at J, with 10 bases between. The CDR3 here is CASSFNSVQETQYF. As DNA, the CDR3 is TGTGCCAGCAGCTTCAATAGCGTGCAAGAGACCCAGTACTTC.

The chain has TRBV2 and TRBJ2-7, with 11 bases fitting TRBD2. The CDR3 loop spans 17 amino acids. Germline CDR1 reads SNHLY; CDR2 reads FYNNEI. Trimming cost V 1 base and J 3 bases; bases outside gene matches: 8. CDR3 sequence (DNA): TGTGCCAGCAGTGAAGACAGGGGGACTAGCGGTTACTACGAGCAGTACTTC. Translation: CASSEDRGTSGYYEQYF.

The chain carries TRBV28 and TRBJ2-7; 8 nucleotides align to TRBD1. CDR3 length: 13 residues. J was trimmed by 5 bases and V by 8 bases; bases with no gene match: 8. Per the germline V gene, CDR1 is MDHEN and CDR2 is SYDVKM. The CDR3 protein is CASGQGADNEQYF. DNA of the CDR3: TGTGCCAGCGGACAGGGAGCGGATAACGAGCAGTACTTC.

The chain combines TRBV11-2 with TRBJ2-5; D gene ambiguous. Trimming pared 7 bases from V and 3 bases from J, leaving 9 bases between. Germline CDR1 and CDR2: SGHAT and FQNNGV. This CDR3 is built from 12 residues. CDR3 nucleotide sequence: TGTGCCAGCACCCTCACTGAAGAGACCCAGTACTTC. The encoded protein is CASTLTEETQYF.

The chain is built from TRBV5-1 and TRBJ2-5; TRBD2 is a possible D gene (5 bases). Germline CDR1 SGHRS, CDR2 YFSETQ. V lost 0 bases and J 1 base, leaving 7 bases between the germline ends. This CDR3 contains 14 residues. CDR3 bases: TGCGCCAGCAGCTTGGTCGGGGTCCAAGAGACCCAGTACTTC. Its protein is CASSLVGVQETQYF.

The CDR3 sequence: CASLNRGSSYEQYF. CDR3 DNA sequence: TGTGCCAGTTTAAACAGGGGGTCCTCCTACGAGCAGTACTTC. The chain combines TRBV11-2 with TRBJ2-5, with TRBD1 matching 8 bases. The assigned J gene may be wrong: the sequence end matches TRBJ2-7 better. The CDR3 covers 14 residues. Per the germline V gene, CDR1 is SGHAT and CDR2 is FQNNGV.

The CDR3 DNA follows: TGTGCCAGCAGCTCCCCCAACTCTGGGGCCAACGTCCTGACTTTC. Translation gives CASSSPNSGANVLTF. The chain couples TRBV11-1 to TRBJ2-6; D gene unclear. Looked up from germline, CDR1 is SGHAT and CDR2 is FQDESV (reference sequence). With 4 bases removed from V and 0 bases from J, the gap between germline ends came to 7 bases. This CDR3 has 15 amino acids.